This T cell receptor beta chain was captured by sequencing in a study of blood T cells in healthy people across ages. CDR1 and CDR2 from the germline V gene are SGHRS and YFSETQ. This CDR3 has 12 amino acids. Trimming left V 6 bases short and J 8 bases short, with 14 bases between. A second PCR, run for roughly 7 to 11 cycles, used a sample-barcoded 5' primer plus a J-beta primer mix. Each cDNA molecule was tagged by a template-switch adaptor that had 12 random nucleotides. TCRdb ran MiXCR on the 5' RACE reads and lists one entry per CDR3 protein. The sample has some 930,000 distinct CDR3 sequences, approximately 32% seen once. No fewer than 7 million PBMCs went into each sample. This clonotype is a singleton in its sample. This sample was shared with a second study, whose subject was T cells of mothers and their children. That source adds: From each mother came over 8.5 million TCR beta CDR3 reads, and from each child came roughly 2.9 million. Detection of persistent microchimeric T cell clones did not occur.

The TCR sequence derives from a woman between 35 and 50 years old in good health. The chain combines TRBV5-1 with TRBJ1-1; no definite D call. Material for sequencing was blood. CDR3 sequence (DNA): TGCGCCAGCACGGCGGGTGGACCCGAAGCTTTCTTT. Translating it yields CASTAGGPEAFF.